This TCR delta chain was sequenced for a study of Vδ1+ human thymocytes. RNA was extracted from the cells and then reverse transcribed. The CDR3 regions were amplified by multiplex PCR from V-gene primers to a constant-region primer. TCRdb redid clone calling on the multiplex PCR reads using CATT. The sample lists over 20,000 delta-chain clones, more than 8% seen once, with approximately 1% in the top ten. V was clipped by 1 base and J by 9 bases; unmatched bases: 2. The germline CDR1 and CDR2 sequences are GEAIGNYY and EKD. CDR3 size: 14 residues. Study-level results: Highly polyclonal TRG and TRD repertoires with Gaussian CDR3 length distributions appeared in thymus.

The sorted cells were CD3+ Vdelta1+ Vdelta2- thymocytes from alphabeta-depleted thymus. By share, this clone ranks as medium-sized. Its cognate antigen is unknown. The source is a child younger than two who had congenital heart surgery. The V and J genes are TRDV2 and TRDJ3; 7 positions agree with TRDD3. The specimen was Vdelta1+ gamma-delta thymocytes from the thymus. Subset reported: FACS-sorted CD3+ TCRalphabeta- TCRVdelta1+ TCRVdelta2- thymocytes. The CDR3 nucleotides are TGTGCCTGTGACACGTGGGGGACCACCCGACAGATGTTTTTC. It encodes CACDTWGTTRQMFF.